Listed below are T cell receptor beta chains from one sample, sequenced in a study of blood T cell repertoires in COVID-19. The method was immunoSEQ multiplex PCR; TCRdb's version includes in-frame clones alone and lacks a portion of them. The sample lists 250,000 to 400,000 clones, about 91% occurring once. The sequenced sample consisted of peripheral blood. These receptors all stem from a young woman with COVID-19, enrolled during active disease. The CDR3 runs from the conserved cysteine through the conserved F or W. D genes are given only for firm matches.

d_call	j_call	v_call	cdr3_aa	cdr3_nt
NA	TRBJ2-6	TRBV5-4	CASSHAGANSGANVLTF	TGTGCCAGCAGCCACGCGGGGGCCAACTCTGGGGCCAACGTCCTGACTTTC
NA	TRBJ1-1	TRBV29-1	CSVGGAWGNAEAFF	TGCAGCGTCGGGGGGGCTTGGGGAAACGCTGAAGCTTTCTTT
NA	TRBJ1-1	TRBV5-6	CASSLELGQVPNTEAFF	TGTGCCAGCAGCTTGGAATTGGGTCAGGTGCCAAACACTGAAGCTTTCTTT
NA	TRBJ1-5	TRBV2	CASSVDSRTNQPQHF	TGTGCCAGCAGTGTTGACTCTCGCACTAATCAGCCCCAGCATTTT
NA	TRBJ1-2	TRBV18	CASSPDPGSHGYTF	TGTGCCAGCTCACCAGACCCAGGAAGTCATGGCTACACCTTC
NA	TRBJ1-2	TRBV6-5	CASRPGSYGYTF	TGTGCCAGCAGGCCGGGGAGCTATGGCTACACCTTC
NA	TRBJ1-4	TRBV30	CAWSPDRINATNEKLFF	TGTGCCTGGAGTCCCGACAGGATTAATGCAACTAATGAAAAACTGTTTTTT
NA	TRBJ1-2	TRBV29-1	CSVEMGRDYTF	TGCAGCGTTGAAATGGGCAGGGACTACACCTTC
NA	TRBJ2-2	TRBV2	CASSLVETGELFF	TGTGCCAGCAGCTTGGTAGAGACCGGGGAGCTGTTTTTT
NA	TRBJ2-1	TRBV4-3	CASSRGRVVAEQFF	TGCGCCAGCAGCCGGGGGCGAGTTGTGGCTGAGCAGTTCTTC
TRBD2	TRBJ2-3	TRBV9	CASSPQGLAGLDTQYF	TGTGCCAGCAGCCCCCAGGGACTAGCGGGGTTGGATACGCAGTATTTT
TRBD2	TRBJ2-1	TRBV5-1	CASSSGGGAWNEQFF	TGCGCCAGCAGCTCCGGGGGAGGGGCTTGGAATGAGCAGTTCTTC
TRBD1	TRBJ1-6	TRBV30	CAWSRGQAYNSPLHF	TGTGCCTGGTCCCGGGGACAGGCCTATAATTCACCCCTCCACTTT